This T cell receptor (beta chain) was sequenced during a study of tumour-infiltrating T cells in Burkitt lymphoma. About the research overall: This cohort included all epidemiological subtypes of Burkitt lymphoma. Survival, overall and progression-free, tracked with productive clonality. Study-level points and caveats: Several public clonotypes recurred in numerous Burkitt lymphoma patients.

The repertoire was sequenced with immunoSEQ multiplex PCR; TCRdb's copy has only in-frame clones and lacks some. The data show a few thousand clones, around 15% seen once. This clone occurred a few times. Its specificity is not known. Germline lookup yields CDR1 KGHSH and CDR2 LQKENI. This CDR3 has 15 amino acids. Trimming removed 2 bases from V and 5 bases from J; junction bases left unmatched: 8. This clonotype was obtained from a human donor with Burkitt lymphoma. This chain uses TRBV18 with TRBJ1-2; TRBD1 aligns across 7 bases. The sample taken for sequencing was tumor tissue. CDR3 in amino acids: CASSPSRGVGYGYTF. The CDR3 DNA reads as TGTGCCAGCTCACCAAGCAGGGGGGTTGGATATGGCTACACCTTC.